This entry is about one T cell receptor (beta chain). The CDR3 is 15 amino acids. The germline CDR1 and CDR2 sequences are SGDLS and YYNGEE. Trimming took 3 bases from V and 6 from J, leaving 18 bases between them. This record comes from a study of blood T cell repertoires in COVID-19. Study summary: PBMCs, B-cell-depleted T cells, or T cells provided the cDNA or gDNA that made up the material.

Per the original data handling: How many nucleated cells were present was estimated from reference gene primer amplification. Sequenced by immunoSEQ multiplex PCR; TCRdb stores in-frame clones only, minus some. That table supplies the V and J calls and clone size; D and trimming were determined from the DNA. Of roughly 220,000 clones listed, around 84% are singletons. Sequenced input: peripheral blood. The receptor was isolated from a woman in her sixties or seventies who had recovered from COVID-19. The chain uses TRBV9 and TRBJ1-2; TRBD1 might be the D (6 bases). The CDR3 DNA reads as TGTGCCAGCAGCGGAACCGCGGCGGGGGGCGATGGCTACACCTTC. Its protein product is CASSGTAAGGDGYTF.